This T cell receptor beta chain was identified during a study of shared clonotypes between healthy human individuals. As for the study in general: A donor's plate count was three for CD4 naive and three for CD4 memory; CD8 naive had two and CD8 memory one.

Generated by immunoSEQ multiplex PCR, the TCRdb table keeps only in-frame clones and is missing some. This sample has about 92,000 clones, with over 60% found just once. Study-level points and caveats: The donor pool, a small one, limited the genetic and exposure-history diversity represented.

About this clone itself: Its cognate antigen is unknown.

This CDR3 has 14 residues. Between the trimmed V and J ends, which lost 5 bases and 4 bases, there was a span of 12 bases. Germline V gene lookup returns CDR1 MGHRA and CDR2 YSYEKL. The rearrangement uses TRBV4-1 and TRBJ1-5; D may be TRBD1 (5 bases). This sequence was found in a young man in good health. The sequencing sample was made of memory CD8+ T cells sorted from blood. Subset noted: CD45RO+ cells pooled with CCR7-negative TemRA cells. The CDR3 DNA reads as TGCGCCAGCAGCTTACAGGCGTCTAATCAGCCCCAGCATTTT. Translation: CASSLQASNQPQHF.